These 24 T cell receptor beta chains came from one sample sequenced in a study of T cell responses to AZD1222 COVID-19 vaccine. Sequencing used immunoSEQ multiplex PCR; TCRdb keeps in-frame clones, though not all of them. Of about 150,000 clones listed, 89% are singletons. The material sequenced was peripheral blood, taken on day 0 of AZD1222 vaccination. The source is an adult in good health.

The gene calls are TRBV7-2 and TRBJ2-7; D is possibly TRBD1 (6 bases). The germline V gene has CDR1 SGHTA and CDR2 FQGNSA. V was trimmed by 3 bases and J by 3 bases, leaving 12 bases between them. This CDR3 is built from 14 residues. The CDR3 DNA reads as TGTGCCAGCAGCTTGGACAGTAGGAACTACGAGCAGTACTTC. This sequence encodes CASSLDSRNYEQYF.

There are a few counts of this clone. The chain carries TRBV29-1 and TRBJ1-1; D might be TRBD1 (5 bases). Between the trimmed V and J ends, which lost 6 bases and 1 base, there was a span of 12 bases. This CDR3 region has 13 residues. The germline gives CDR1 SQVTM, CDR2 ANQGSEA. The CDR3 sequence is CSVGKGPNTEAFF. The CDR3 nucleotides are TGCAGCGTCGGTAAGGGACCGAACACTGAAGCTTTCTTT.

V is TRBV19 and J is TRBJ1-1, with D possibly being TRBD1 (5 bases). There are 14 residues in the CDR3. Trimming cost V 2 bases and J 5 bases, with 12 bases left between them. Germline V lookup: CDR1 LNHDA, CDR2 SQIVND (reference sequence). CDR3 protein: CASSIPGRGTEAFF. The CDR3, as DNA: TGTGCCAGTAGTATACCAGGGCGGGGGACTGAAGCTTTCTTT.

The rearrangement links TRBV28 to TRBJ1-2, with a weak D call TRBD1 (5 bases). Germline loops: CDR1 MDHEN, CDR2 SYDVKM. The length of the CDR3 is 13 residues. V lost 6 bases and J lost 8, with 16 bases in between. The CDR3 DNA is TGTGCCAGCAGACCGCTGGGGCATGGCGGCTACACCTTC. It codes for CASRPLGHGGYTF.

The chain is built from TRBV20-1 and TRBJ2-7, with 7 bases lining up with TRBD1. The CDR3 is 14 residues long. Trimming cost V 3 bases and J 6 bases; bases outside gene matches: 11. The germline CDR1 and CDR2 sequences are DFQATT and SNEGSKA (reference sequence). In DNA, the CDR3 is TGCAGTGCTAGTCGACAGGGTGCTCAGTCCGAGCAGTACTTC. Translated, it gives CSASRQGAQSEQYF.

The rearrangement uses TRBV27 and TRBJ2-3, with TRBD2 identical over 11 bases. V was clipped by 6 bases and J by 1 base; unmatched bases: 15. CDR1 MNHEY and CDR2 SMNVEV come from the germline V gene (reference sequence). This CDR3 has 19 amino acids. CDR3 sequence reads: CASSPWVLAGVSGTDTQYF. The CDR3 DNA follows: TGTGCCAGCAGCCCCTGGGTACTAGCGGGAGTCTCGGGCACAGATACGCAGTATTTT.

V and J are TRBV2 and TRBJ2-7, with D possibly matching TRBD2 (6 bases). Germline-derived CDR1 and CDR2 are SNHLY and FYNNEI. There are 14 residues in the CDR3. Trimming stripped 8 bases from V and 2 bases from J, with 16 bases between. Written as DNA, the CDR3 is TGTGCCAGCTACGGGGGACCGTCAGCCTACGAGCAGTACTTC. Protein sequence: CASYGGPSAYEQYF.

This sequence joins TRBV2 and TRBJ1-2, with D unresolved. The CDR3 has 13 amino acids. Germline assignment: CDR1 SNHLY and CDR2 FYNNEI. Trimming took 6 bases from V and 0 from J, leaving 8 bases between them. Written as DNA, the CDR3 is TGTGCCAGCAGGGCCGGGACTAACTATGGCTACACCTTC. Translation gives CASRAGTNYGYTF.

The rearrangement uses TRBV7-8 and TRBJ1-1, with D perhaps TRBD1 (6 bases). The ends were cut back, 5 bases at V and 0 bases at J, with 19 bases in the middle. From germline, CDR1 is SGHVS and CDR2 FQNEAQ. The CDR3 spans 17 residues. The chain's CDR3 is CASSPSPGGQVNTEAFF. CDR3 nucleotide sequence: TGTGCCAGCAGCCCGTCCCCCGGGGGCCAGGTGAACACTGAAGCTTTCTTT.

The chain employs TRBV28 and TRBJ2-6; D gene unclear. V shed 6 bases and J shed 0 bases, with 3 bases lying between them. The CDR3 runs to 13 residues. Germline CDR1 reads MDHEN; CDR2 reads SYDVKM. CDR3 amino acids: CASRGSGANVLTF. CDR3 DNA sequence: TGTGCCAGCAGAGGCTCTGGGGCCAACGTCCTGACTTTC.

The V gene is TRBV28, the J gene TRBJ2-1, with 8 nucleotides matching TRBD2. There are 12 residues in the CDR3. Germline CDR1 reads MDHEN; CDR2 reads SYDVKM. The junction had 2 bases not matched to a gene; V was cut back by 11 bases and J by 2 bases. CDR3 DNA sequence: TGTGCCGCGGGAGGCACCTACAATGAGCAGTTCTTC. This gives the protein CAAGGTYNEQFF.

The chain recombines TRBV14 with TRBJ1-5, with D possibly TRBD1 on 6 matching bases. The CDR3 totals 14 residues. V gave up 4 bases and J gave up 5 bases, with 12 bases separating them. CDR1 and CDR2 (germline): SGHDN, FVKESK. DNA of the CDR3: TGTGCCAGCAGCCTCAGGGGCCCCGATCAGCCCCAGCATTTT. Protein product: CASSLRGPDQPQHF.

The rearrangement joins TRBV15 to TRBJ1-1, with D uncertain. CDR1 is LNHNV and CDR2 is YYDKDF in the germline V gene (reference sequence). Trimming stripped 0 bases from V and 11 bases from J, with 16 bases between. The length of the CDR3 is 14 residues. In DNA, the CDR3 is TGTGCCACCAGCAGAGATTTTCTAAAGGGTGCCGCTTTCTTT. It translates to CATSRDFLKGAAFF.

The chain uses TRBV6-5 and TRBJ1-3; tentative D call: TRBD1 (5 bases). The germline V gene encodes CDR1 MNHEY and CDR2 SVGAGI. Trimming cost V 6 bases and J 1 base, with 13 bases left between them. This CDR3 has 15 residues. In DNA form, the CDR3 reads TGTGCCAGCAGCCACGACAGTTTATCTGGAAACACCATATATTTT. Protein sequence: CASSHDSLSGNTIYF.

The rearrangement links TRBV2 to TRBJ2-7, with 7 bases that match TRBD1. J gave up 0 bases and V 6 bases, and 5 bases lay outside the gene matches. CDR3 size: 14 residues. CDR1 is SNHLY and CDR2 is FYNNEI in the germline V gene. The CDR3 sequence is CASSTGTASYEQYF. The CDR3 bases are TGTGCCAGCAGCACCGGGACAGCCTCCTACGAGCAGTACTTC.

The V gene is TRBV5-6, the J gene TRBJ2-5; tentative D call: TRBD2 (5 bases). Germline values: CDR1 SGHDT, CDR2 YYEEEE. V dropped 3 bases and J dropped 2 bases, with 17 bases sitting between them. This CDR3 has 16 residues. As DNA, the CDR3 is TGTGCCAGCAGCTCATGGTTGAGGGTAAGGCAAGAGACCCAGTACTTC. Amino acid sequence: CASSSWLRVRQETQYF.

The V gene is TRBV7-2, the J gene TRBJ1-5, with no clear D. Germline V gene data show CDR1 as SGHTA and CDR2 as FQGNSA. V was clipped by 2 bases and J by 7 bases, with 18 bases between them. The CDR3 is 16 amino acids. The CDR3 DNA is TGTGCCAGCAGCTTAAGACGGGCGAACACTCGGCAGCCCCAGCATTTT. Translating gives CASSLRRANTRQPQHF.

The rearrangement links TRBV28 to TRBJ2-7; D call uncertain. There are 12 residues in the CDR3. Trimming took 1 base from V and 3 from J, leaving 4 bases between them. Germline V gene data show CDR1 as MDHEN and CDR2 as SYDVKM. The CDR3 loop reads CASSLSGYEQYF. The CDR3 region has the DNA TGTGCCAGCAGTTTATCGGGCTACGAGCAGTACTTC.

The V and J genes are TRBV24-1 and TRBJ2-1; 9 bases are shared with TRBD1. Germline V CDR1 and CDR2: KGHDR, SFDVKD. The CDR3 runs to 18 residues. V lost 1 base, J lost 6 bases, and 12 bases stayed unmatched. The CDR3 loop reads CATSDLGAGTGRGNEQFF. Written as DNA, the CDR3 is TGTGCCACCAGTGATTTAGGGGCCGGGACAGGGCGGGGCAATGAGCAGTTCTTC.

In this sample, this clone turned up a few times. This chain connects TRBV27 to TRBJ2-1, with D unresolved. The CDR3 contains 15 residues. Germline lookup yields CDR1 MNHEY and CDR2 SMNVEV (reference sequence). Trimming left V 0 bases short and J 5 bases short, with 11 bases between. CDR3 loop: CASSLSFASHNEQFF. DNA for the CDR3: TGTGCCAGCAGTTTATCATTTGCCAGCCACAATGAGCAGTTCTTC.

J is TRBJ1-3 and V is TRBV2; possibly TRBD1 for D (5 bases). V was pared by 4 bases and J by 0 bases, with 10 bases between. CDR1 is SNHLY, CDR2 FYNNEI, per germline. The CDR3 extends over 15 amino acids. The CDR3: CASSGGGFSGNTIYF. For the CDR3, the DNA is TGTGCCAGCAGTGGGGGCGGTTTCTCTGGAAACACCATATATTTT.

The V and J genes are TRBV7-3 and TRBJ2-3; D might be TRBD2 (5 bases). Trimming shortened V by 2 bases and J by 4 bases, and 13 bases separated the two germline ends. The CDR3 is 15 amino acids. From germline, CDR1 is SGHTA and CDR2 FQGTGA. The CDR3 loop is CASSLRGLRADTQYF. CDR3 in DNA: TGTGCCAGCAGCTTACGGGGTTTAAGGGCAGATACGCAGTATTTT. Full variable domain (missing parts from reference TRBV7-3 and TRBJ2-3): GAGVSQTPSNKVTEKGKYVELRCDPISGHTALYWYRQSLGQGPEFLIYFQGTGAADDSGLPNDRFFAVRPEGSVSTLKIQRTERGDSAVYLCASSLRGLRADTQYFGPGTRLTVL.

The V and J genes are TRBV5-1 and TRBJ2-5; 12 bases line up with TRBD2. Germline loops: CDR1 SGHRS, CDR2 YFSETQ. This CDR3 contains 16 residues. Unmatched junction bases numbered 9, after V lost 4 bases and J lost 5 bases. This chain's CDR3 is CASSPTLAGGGETQYF. Here the CDR3 DNA reads TGCGCCAGCAGCCCCACCCTAGCGGGAGGGGGCGAGACCCAGTACTTC.

V is TRBV24-1 and J is TRBJ2-5, with unresolved D. V lost 5 bases, J lost 0 bases, and 6 bases lay in between. CDR1 and CDR2 from the germline V gene are KGHDR and SFDVKD. CDR3 length: 13 residues. CDR3: CATSARDQETQYF. The CDR3 DNA reads TGTGCCACCAGTGCACGGGACCAAGAGACCCAGTACTTC.